This TCR beta chain was documented in a study of blood T cell repertoires in COVID-19. The repertoire was sequenced with immunoSEQ multiplex PCR; TCRdb's copy has only in-frame clones and lacks some. The data show 100,000 to 150,000 clones, with 85% seen just once and more than 20% held by the top ten. Per germline, CDR1 SGHNT and CDR2 YYREEE (reference sequence). The CDR3 length is 18 residues. J lost 4 bases, V lost 10 bases, and 23 bases had no gene match. Sequencing input: peripheral blood. The sequence came from a woman aged 80 or over with acute or convalescent COVID-19. The chain employs TRBV5-4 and TRBJ1-2, with 9 bases identical to TRBD1. The CDR3 reads CAYVDRDRDLLAGYGYTF. The CDR3 nucleotides are TGTGCCTATGTGGATCGGGACAGGGACTTATTGGCAGGCTATGGCTACACCTTC.